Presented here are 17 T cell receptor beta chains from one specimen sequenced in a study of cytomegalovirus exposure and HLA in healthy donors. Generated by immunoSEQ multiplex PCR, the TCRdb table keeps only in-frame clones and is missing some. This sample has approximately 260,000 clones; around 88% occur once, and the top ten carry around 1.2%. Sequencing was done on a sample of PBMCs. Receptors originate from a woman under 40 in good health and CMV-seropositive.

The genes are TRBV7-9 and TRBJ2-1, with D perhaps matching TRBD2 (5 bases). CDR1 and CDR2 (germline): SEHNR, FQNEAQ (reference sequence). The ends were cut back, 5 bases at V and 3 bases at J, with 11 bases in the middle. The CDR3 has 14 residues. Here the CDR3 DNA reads TGTGCCAGCAGCCTTGCTAGCCTCTACAATGAGCAGTTCTTC. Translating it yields CASSLASLYNEQFF. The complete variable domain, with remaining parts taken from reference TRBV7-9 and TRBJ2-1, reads DTGVSQNPRHKITKRGQNVTFRCDPISEHNRLYWYRQTLGQGPEFLTYFQNEAQLEKSRLLSDRFSAERPKGSFSTLEIQRTEQGDSAMYLCASSLASLYNEQFFGPGTRLTVL.

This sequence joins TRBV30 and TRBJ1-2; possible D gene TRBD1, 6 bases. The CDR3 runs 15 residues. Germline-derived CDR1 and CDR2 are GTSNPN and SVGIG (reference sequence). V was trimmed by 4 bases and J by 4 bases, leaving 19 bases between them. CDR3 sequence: CAWTPRGGGSYGYTF. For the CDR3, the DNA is TGTGCCTGGACTCCCCGCGGGGGGGGCAGCTATGGCTACACCTTC.

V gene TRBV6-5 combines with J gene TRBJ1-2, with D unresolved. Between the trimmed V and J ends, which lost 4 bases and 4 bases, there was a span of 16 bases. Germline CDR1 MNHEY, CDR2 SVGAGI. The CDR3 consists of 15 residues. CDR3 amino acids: CASSSLSGNSYGYTF. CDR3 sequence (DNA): TGTGCCAGCAGTTCCCTCTCGGGGAATTCCTATGGCTACACCTTC.

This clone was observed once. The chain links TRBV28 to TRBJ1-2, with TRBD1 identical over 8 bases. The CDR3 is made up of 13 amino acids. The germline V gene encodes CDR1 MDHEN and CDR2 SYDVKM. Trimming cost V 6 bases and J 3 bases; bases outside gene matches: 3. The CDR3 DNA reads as TGTGCCAGCAGAAGACAGGGGTACTATGGCTACACCTTC. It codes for CASRRQGYYGYTF.

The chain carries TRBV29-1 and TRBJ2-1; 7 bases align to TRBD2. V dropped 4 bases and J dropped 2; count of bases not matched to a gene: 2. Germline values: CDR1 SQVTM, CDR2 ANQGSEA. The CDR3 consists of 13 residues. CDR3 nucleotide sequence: TGCAGCGTTGTCGGGGGGACCTACAATGAGCAGTTCTTC. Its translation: CSVVGGTYNEQFF.

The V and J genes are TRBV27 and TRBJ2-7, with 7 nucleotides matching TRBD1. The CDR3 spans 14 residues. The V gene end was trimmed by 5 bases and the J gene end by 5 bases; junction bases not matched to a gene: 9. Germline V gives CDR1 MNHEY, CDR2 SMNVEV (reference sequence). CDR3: CASSLMTGSDEQYF. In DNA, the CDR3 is TGTGCCAGCAGTCTGATGACAGGGTCAGACGAGCAGTACTTC.

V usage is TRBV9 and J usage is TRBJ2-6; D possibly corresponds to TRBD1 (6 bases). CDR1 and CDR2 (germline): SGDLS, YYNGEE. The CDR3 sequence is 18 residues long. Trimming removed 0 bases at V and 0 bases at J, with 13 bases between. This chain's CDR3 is CASSVGRGSSSGANVLTF. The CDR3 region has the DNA TGTGCCAGCAGCGTAGGCAGGGGATCTAGCTCTGGGGCCAACGTCCTGACTTTC.

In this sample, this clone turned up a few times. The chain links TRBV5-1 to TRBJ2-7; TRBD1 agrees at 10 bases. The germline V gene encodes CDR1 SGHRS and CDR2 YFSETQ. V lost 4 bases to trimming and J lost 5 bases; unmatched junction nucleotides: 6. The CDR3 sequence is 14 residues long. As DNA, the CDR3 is TGCGCCAGCAGCAGGCAGACAGGGGGCAACGAGCAGTACTTC. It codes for CASSRQTGGNEQYF.

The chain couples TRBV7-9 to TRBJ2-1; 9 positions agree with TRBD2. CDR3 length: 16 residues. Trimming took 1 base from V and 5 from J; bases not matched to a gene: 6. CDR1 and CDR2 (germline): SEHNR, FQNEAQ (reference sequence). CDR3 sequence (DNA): TGTGCCAGCAGCTTAGGGCAGGCTAGCGGGAACAATGAGCAGTTCTTC. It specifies CASSLGQASGNNEQFF.

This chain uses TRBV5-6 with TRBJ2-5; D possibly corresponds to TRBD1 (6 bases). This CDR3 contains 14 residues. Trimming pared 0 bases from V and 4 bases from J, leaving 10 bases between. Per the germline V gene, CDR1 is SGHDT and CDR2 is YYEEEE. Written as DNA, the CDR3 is TGTGCCAGCAGCTTGGGGACAGTTGCAGAGACCCAGTACTTC. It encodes CASSLGTVAETQYF. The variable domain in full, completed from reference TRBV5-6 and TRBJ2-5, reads DAGVTQSPTHLIKTRGQQVTLRCSPKSGHDTVSWYQQALGQGPQFIFQYYEEEERQRGNFPDRFSGHQFPNYSSELNVNALLLGDSALYLCASSLGTVAETQYFGPGTRLLVL.

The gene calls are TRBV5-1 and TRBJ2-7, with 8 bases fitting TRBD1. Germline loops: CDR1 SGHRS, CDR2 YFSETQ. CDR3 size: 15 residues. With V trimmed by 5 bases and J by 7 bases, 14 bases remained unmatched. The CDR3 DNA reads TGCGCCAGCAGTCGAACGTCCCGGGGACAGGAGGAGCAGTACTTC. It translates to CASSRTSRGQEEQYF.

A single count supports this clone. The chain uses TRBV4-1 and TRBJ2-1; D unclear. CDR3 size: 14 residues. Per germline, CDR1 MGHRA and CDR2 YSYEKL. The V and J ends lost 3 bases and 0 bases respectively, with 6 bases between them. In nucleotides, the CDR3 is TGCGCCAGCAGCCATCCCGGCTCCTACAATGAGCAGTTCTTC. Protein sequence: CASSHPGSYNEQFF.

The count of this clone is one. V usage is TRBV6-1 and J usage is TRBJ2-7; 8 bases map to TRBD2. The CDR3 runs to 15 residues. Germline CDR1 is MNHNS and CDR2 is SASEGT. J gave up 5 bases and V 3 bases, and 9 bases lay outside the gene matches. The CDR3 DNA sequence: TGTGCCAGCAGTGACTGGGCGGGAGGCGGGAACGAGCAGTACTTC. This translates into CASSDWAGGGNEQYF.

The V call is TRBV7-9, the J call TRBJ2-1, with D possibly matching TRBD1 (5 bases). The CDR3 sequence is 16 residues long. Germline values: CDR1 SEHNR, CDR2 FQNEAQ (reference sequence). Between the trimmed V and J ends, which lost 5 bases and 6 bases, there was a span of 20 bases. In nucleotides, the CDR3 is TGTGCCAGCAGCGAATACCTTGGGGCGACCGGCAATGAGCAGTTCTTC. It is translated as CASSEYLGATGNEQFF.

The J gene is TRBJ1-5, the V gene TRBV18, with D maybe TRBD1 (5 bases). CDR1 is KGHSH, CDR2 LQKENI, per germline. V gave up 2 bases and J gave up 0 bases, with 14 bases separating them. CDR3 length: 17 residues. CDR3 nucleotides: TGTGCCAGCTCACCATCGGGCAGGGCGATTAGCAATCAGCCCCAGCATTTT. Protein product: CASSPSGRAISNQPQHF.

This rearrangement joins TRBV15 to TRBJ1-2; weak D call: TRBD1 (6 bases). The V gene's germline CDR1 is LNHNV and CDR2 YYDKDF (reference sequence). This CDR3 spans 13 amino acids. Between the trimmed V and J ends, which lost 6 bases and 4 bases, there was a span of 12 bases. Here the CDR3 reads CATRAGEGYGYTF. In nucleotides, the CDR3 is TGTGCCACCAGAGCAGGGGAAGGCTATGGCTACACCTTC.

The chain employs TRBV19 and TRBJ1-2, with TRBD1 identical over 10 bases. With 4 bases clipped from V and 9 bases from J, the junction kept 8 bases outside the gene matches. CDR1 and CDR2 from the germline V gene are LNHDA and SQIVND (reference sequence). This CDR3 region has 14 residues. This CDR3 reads CASSTSGTGVSYTF. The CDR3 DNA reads TGTGCCAGTAGTACTTCCGGGACAGGGGTCAGCTACACCTTC. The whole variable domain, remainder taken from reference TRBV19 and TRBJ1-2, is DGGITQSPKYLFRKEGQNVTLSCEQNLNHDAMYWYRQDPGQGLRLIYYSQIVNDFQKGDIAEGYSVSREKKESFPLTVTSAQKNPTAFYLCASSTSGTGVSYTFGSGTRLTVV.